Included here is one T cell receptor (beta chain) sequence, with context. One end of the junction does not line up with germline, which may come from a read error. This sample was taken from a study of cytomegalovirus exposure and HLA in healthy donors. The CDR3 is 15 amino acids. Germline V CDR1 and CDR2: SSHAT, FNYEAQ (reference sequence). With 60 Vbeta and 13 Jbeta primers, the PCR was carried out. Profiled with immunoSEQ multiplex PCR; TCRdb holds only in-frame clones, not every one. This sample has about 220,000 clones, with around 75% found just once. The V gene is TRBV7-7, the J gene TRBJ2-2; D gene uncertain. The source is a woman aged 25 to 39 in good health and CMV-seronegative. The sequenced material came from PBMCs. The CDR3 DNA reads as TGTGCTAGCAGCTTAGGCGTTGGGAACACCGGGGAGCTGTTTTTT. Its protein product is CASSLGVGNTGELFF.